Detailed here is one T cell receptor (beta chain). This sample was included in a study of blood T cell repertoires in COVID-19. Turning to the study itself: Spain, Italy and the United States supplied samples that represented acute and convalescent COVID-19. T cells, B-cell-depleted T cells, or PBMCs provided the cDNA or gDNA that served as material.

This CDR3 is 14 amino acids long. Germline assignment: CDR1 LNHDA and CDR2 SQIVND (reference sequence). Germline trimming cut 4 bases from V and 7 bases from J; bases unmatched to any gene: 8. Recovered Cohort 3 donors showed two negative PCRs, clearance, or symptom resolution. As processed by the authors: Reference gene primer amplification yielded estimated nucleated cell counts. Sequencing used immunoSEQ multiplex PCR; TCRdb keeps in-frame clones, though not all of them. D and trimming come from the DNA, and the V and J calls and clone size come from that table. Altogether about 380,000 clones are present, 88% being singletons, with the ten largest covering approximately 1.2%.

What was sequenced was PBMCs or T cells enriched from blood (not recorded which). The chain links TRBV19 to TRBJ1-2, with 8 bases matching TRBD1. This sequence was found in a woman under 30 who had recovered from COVID-19. This CDR3 reads CASSRQGRTGGYTF. In DNA, the CDR3 is TGTGCCAGTAGTAGACAGGGGCGGACTGGTGGCTACACCTTC.